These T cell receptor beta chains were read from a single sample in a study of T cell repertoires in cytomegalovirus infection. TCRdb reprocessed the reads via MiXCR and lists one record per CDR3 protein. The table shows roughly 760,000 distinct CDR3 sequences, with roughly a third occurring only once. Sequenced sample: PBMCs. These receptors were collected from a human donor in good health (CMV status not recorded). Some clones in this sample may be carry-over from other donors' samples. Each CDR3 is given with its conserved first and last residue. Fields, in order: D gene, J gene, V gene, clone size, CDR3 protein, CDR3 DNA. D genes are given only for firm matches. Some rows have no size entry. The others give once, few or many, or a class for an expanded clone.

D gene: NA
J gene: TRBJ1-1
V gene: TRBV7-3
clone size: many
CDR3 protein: CASSFTSPGLNTEAFF
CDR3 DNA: TGTGCCAGCAGCTTTACCTCACCAGGGTTGAACACTGAAGCTTTCTTT

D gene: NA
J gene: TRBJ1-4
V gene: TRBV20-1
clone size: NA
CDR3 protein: CSGLAGDGEKLFF
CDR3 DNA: TGCAGTGGTTTAGCTGGGGATGGGGAAAAACTGTTTTTT

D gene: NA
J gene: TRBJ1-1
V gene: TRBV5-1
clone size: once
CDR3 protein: CASSHQTGNTEAFF
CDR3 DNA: TGCGCCAGCAGTCACCAGACAGGGAACACTGAAGCTTTCTTT

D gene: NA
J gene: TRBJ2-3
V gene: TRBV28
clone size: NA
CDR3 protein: CASSFGQWWNTQYF
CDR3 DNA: TGTGCCAGCAGTTTTGGCCAGTGGTGGAATACGCAGTATTTT

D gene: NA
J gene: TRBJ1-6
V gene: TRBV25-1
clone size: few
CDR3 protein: CASSDHTGSSYNSPLHF
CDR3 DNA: TGTGCCAGCAGTGATCACACAGGGAGCTCCTATAATTCACCCCTCCACTTT

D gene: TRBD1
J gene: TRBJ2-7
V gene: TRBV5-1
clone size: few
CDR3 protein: CASSWGTGKSYEQYF
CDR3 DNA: TGCGCCAGCAGCTGGGGGACAGGGAAATCCTACGAGCAGTACTTC

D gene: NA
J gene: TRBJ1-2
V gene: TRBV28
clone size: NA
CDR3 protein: CASLWEDYGYTF
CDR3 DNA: TGTGCCAGCCTTTGGGAGGACTATGGCTACACCTTC

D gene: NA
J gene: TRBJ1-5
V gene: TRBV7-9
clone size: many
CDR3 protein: CASSLGERNQPQHF
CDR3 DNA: TGTGCCAGCAGCTTAGGGGAGAGGAATCAGCCCCAGCATTTT

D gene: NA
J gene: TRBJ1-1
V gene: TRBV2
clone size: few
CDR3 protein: CASSVTNTEAFF
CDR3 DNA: TGTGCCAGCAGTGTCACGAACACTGAAGCTTTCTTT

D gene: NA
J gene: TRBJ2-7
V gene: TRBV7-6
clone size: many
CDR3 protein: CASSLRAGSLSYEQYF
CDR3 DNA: TGTGCCAGCAGCTTAAGAGCGGGCAGCCTCTCCTACGAGCAGTACTTC

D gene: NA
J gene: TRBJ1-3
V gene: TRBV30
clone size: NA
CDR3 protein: CAWSGGRNTIYF
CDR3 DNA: TGTGCCTGGAGTGGCGGGAGAAACACCATATATTTT

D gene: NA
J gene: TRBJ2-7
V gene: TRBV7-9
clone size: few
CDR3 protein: CASSWGNDREAYF
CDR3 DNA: TGTGCCAGCAGCTGGGGAAATGACAGGGAGGCGTACTTC

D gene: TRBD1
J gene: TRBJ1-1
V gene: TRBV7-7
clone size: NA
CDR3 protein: CASSPWTGEDTEAFF
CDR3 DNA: TGTGCTAGCAGCCCCTGGACAGGGGAGGATACTGAAGCTTTCTTT

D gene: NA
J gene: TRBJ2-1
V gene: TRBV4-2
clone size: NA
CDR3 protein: CASSQALEEQFF
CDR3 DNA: TGTGCCAGCAGCCAAGCCCTGGAAGAGCAGTTCTTC

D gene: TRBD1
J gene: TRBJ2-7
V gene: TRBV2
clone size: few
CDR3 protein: CASSAPDRGLSYEQYF
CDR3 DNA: TGTGCCAGCAGTGCACCAGACAGGGGACTCTCCTACGAGCAGTACTTC

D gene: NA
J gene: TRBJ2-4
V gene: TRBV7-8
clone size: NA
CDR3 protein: CASSLARAGTKNIQYF
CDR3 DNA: TGTGCCAGCAGCTTAGCAAGGGCAGGGACGAAAAACATTCAGTACTTC

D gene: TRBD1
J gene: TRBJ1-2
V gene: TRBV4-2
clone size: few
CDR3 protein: CASSQPAIGGQGWAANYGYTF
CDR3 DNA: TGTGCCAGCAGCCAACCCGCAATTGGGGGACAGGGGTGGGCCGCAAACTATGGCTACACCTTC

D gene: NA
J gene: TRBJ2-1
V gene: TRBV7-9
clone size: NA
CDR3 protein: CASSLAGEASPLGFF
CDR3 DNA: TGTGCCAGCAGCTTAGCGGGGGAGGCCTCCCCATTGGGGTTCTTC

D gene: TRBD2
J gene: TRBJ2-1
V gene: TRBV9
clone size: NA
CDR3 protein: CASSGRTSGSDEQFF
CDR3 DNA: TGTGCCAGCAGCGGCCGGACTAGCGGGAGCGATGAGCAGTTCTTC

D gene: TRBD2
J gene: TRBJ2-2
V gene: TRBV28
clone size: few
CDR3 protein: CASSIRTSGSTGELFF
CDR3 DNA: TGTGCCAGCAGTATCCGGACTAGCGGGAGTACCGGGGAGCTGTTTTTT

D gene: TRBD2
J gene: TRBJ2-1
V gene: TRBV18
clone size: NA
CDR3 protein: CASSSKTGLIYNEQFF
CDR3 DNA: TGTGCCAGCTCATCTAAGACGGGACTAATCTACAATGAGCAGTTCTTC

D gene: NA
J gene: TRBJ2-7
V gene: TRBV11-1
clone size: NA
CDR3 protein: CASSDRTDYEQYF
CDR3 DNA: TGTGCCAGCAGTGACAGGACAGACTACGAGCAGTACTTC

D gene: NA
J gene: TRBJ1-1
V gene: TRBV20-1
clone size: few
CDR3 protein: CSARTGTTEAFF
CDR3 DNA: TGCAGTGCTAGGACGGGGACCACTGAAGCTTTCTTT

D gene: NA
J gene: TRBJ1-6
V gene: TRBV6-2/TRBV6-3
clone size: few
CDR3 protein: CASSYSLGSAGSPLHF
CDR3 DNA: TGTGCCAGCAGTTACTCCCTGGGGTCAGCTGGTTCACCCCTCCACTTT

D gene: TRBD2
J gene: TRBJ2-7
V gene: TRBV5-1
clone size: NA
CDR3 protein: CASSLASGSPYEQYF
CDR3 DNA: TGCGCCAGCAGCTTGGCCAGCGGGAGCCCCTACGAGCAGTACTTC

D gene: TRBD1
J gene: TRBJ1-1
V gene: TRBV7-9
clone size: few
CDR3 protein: CASSLQGQGIGLNTEAFF
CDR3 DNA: TGTGCCAGCAGCCTACAGGGACAGGGGATCGGGTTGAACACTGAAGCTTTCTTT

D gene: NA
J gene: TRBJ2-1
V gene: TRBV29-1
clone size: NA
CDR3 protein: CSVEDYHNEQFF
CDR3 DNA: TGCAGCGTTGAGGACTACCACAATGAGCAGTTCTTC

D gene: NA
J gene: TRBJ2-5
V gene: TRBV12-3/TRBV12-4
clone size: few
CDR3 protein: CASSLAVTRGTQYF
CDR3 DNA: TGTGCCAGCAGTTTAGCGGTGACTCGGGGGACCCAGTACTTC

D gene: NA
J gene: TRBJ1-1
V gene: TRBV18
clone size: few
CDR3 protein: CASSPSTGTYTEAFF
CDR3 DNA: TGTGCCAGCTCACCGTCCACAGGAACGTACACTGAAGCTTTCTTT

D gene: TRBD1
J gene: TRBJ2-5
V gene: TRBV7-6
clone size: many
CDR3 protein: CASSLIPQGYETQYF
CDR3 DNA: TGTGCCAGCAGCTTAATCCCACAGGGGTACGAGACCCAGTACTTC

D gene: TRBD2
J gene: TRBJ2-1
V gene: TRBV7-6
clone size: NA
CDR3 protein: CASSIGLAGSYNEQFF
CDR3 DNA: TGTGCCAGCAGCATTGGACTAGCGGGGTCCTACAATGAGCAGTTCTTC

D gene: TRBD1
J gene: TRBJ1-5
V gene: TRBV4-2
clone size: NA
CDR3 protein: CASSQGTGGSKYDQPQHF
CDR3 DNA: TGTGCCAGCAGCCAAGGGACAGGGGGCAGTAAATACGATCAGCCCCAGCATTTT

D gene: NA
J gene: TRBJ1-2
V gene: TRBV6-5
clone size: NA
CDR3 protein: CASKPGENTNYGYTF
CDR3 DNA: TGTGCCAGTAAGCCAGGAGAGAATACGAACTATGGCTACACCTTC

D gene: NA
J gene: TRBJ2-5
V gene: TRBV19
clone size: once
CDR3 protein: CATSSGTVETQYF
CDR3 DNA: TGTGCCACCTCCTCCGGGACGGTTGAGACCCAGTACTTC

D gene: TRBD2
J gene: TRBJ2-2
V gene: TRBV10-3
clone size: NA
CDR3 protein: CAISVLADFTFELFF
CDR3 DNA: TGTGCCATCAGTGTACTAGCGGACTTCACCTTTGAGCTGTTTTTT

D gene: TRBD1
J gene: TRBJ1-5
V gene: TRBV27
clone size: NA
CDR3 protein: CASSNQYRGLQPQHF
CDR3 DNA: TGTGCCAGCAGTAACCAATACAGGGGGCTCCAGCCCCAGCATTTT

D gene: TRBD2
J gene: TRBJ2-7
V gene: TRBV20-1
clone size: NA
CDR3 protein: CSARGSGLAGGDGYEQYF
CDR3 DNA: TGCAGTGCTAGGGGGTCGGGACTAGCGGGAGGCGACGGCTACGAGCAGTACTTC

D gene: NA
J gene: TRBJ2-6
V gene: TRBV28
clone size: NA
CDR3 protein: CASSFSLSGANVLTF
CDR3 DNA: TGTGCCAGCAGTTTCTCCCTCTCTGGGGCCAACGTCCTGACTTTC

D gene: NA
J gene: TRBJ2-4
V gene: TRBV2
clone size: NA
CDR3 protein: CASSVGLTNIQYF
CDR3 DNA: TGTGCCAGCAGTGTCGGCCTGACGAACATTCAGTACTTC

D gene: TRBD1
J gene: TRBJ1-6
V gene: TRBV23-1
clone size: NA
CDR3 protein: CASNHRGELDNSPLHF
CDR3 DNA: TGCGCCAGCAATCACAGGGGCGAGTTGGACAATTCACCCCTCCACTTT

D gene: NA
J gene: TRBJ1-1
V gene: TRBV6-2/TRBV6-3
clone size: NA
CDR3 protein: CASSYGTFIGGGDTEAFF
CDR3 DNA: TGTGCCAGCAGTTACGGGACTTTTATAGGCGGCGGGGACACTGAAGCTTTCTTT

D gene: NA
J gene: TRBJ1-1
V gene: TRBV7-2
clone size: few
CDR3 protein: CASSLGSGRTEAFF
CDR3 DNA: TGTGCCAGCAGCTTAGGTTCCGGGAGGACTGAAGCTTTCTTT

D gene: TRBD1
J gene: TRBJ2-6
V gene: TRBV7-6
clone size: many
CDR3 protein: CASSRDRAGANVLTF
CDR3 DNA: TGTGCCAGCAGCCGGGACAGGGCTGGGGCCAACGTCCTGACTTTC

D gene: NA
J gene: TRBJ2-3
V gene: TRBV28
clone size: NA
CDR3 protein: CASSLGTGSWDTHYF
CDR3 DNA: TGTGCCAGCAGTTTAGGCACAGGTTCCTGGGATACGCATTATTTT

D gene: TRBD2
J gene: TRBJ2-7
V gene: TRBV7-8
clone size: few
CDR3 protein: CASSFGTSGEQYF
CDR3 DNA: TGTGCCAGCAGCTTCGGGACTAGCGGAGAGCAGTACTTC

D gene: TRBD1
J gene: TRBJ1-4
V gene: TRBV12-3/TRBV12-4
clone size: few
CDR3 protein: CATKRDREEKLFF
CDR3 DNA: TGTGCCACCAAACGGGACAGAGAGGAAAAACTGTTTTTT

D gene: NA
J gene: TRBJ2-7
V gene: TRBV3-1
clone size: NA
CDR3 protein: CASSQVEQSYEQYF
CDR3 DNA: TGTGCCAGCAGCCAAGTAGAACAGAGCTACGAGCAGTACTTC

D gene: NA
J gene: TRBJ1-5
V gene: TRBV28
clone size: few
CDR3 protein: CASTLGGGSHQPQHF
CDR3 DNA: TGTGCCAGCACCCTTGGGGGGGGAAGCCATCAGCCCCAGCATTTT

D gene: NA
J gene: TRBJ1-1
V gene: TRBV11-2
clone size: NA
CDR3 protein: CASSSNHEAFF
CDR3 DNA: TGTGCCAGCAGCTCCAACCATGAAGCTTTCTTT

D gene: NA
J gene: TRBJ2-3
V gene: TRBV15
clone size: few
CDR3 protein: CATSRGGKDQGTQYF
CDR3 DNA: TGTGCCACCAGCAGAGGGGGAAAGGATCAGGGTACGCAGTATTTT

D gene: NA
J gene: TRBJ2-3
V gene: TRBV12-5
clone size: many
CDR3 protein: CASAGLSTDTQYF
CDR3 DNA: TGTGCTAGTGCAGGACTTTCTACAGATACGCAGTATTTT

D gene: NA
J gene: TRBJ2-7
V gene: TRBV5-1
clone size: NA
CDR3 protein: CASSPTGNRYEQYF
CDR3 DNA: TGCGCCAGCAGCCCGACAGGAAATCGCTACGAGCAGTACTTC

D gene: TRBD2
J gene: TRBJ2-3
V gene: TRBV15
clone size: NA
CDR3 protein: CATSSWREGRPDTHYF
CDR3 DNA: TGTGCCACCAGCTCGTGGCGGGAGGGCCGCCCAGATACGCACTATTTT

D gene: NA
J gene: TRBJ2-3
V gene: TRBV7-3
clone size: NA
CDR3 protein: CASSLLGSSTDTQYF
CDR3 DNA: TGTGCCAGCAGCCTACTGGGCAGCTCCACAGATACGCAGTATTTT